This passage covers 14 T cell receptor beta chains from one sample sequenced in a study of blood T cell repertoires in COVID-19. Clones were sequenced by immunoSEQ multiplex PCR, and TCRdb holds only the in-frame ones, with some missing. The repertoire holds approximately 200,000 clones, with less than 90% as singletons. Sequencing was performed on peripheral blood. The receptors shown here come from a man in his forties with active or convalescent COVID-19.

The gene calls are TRBV18 and TRBJ1-1, with D perhaps TRBD1 (5 bases). This CDR3 contains 13 residues. Trimming removed 1 base from V and 6 bases from J, with 9 bases in between. CDR1 is KGHSH and CDR2 is LQKENI in the germline V gene. CDR3 sequence (DNA): TGTGCCAGCTCACCACGAGGGGAGGCTGAAGCTTTCTTT. It translates to CASSPRGEAEAFF. Filled out from reference TRBV18 and TRBJ1-1, the complete variable domain reads NAGVMQNPRHLVRRRGQEARLRCSPMKGHSHVYWYRQLPEEGLKFMVYLQKENIIDESGMPKERFSAEFPKEGPSILRIQQVVRGDSAAYFCASSPRGEAEAFFGQGTRLTVV.

The chain combines TRBV27 with TRBJ1-1; D is uncertain. In germline, CDR1 is MNHEY, CDR2 SMNVEV (reference sequence). The ends were cut back, 3 bases at V and 6 bases at J, with 5 bases in the middle. This CDR3 spans 11 amino acids. The CDR3 nucleotides read TGTGCCAGCAGTTTTCGGGCTGAAGCTTTCTTT. Protein product: CASSFRAEAFF.

V gene TRBV29-1 combines with J gene TRBJ2-1, with D perhaps TRBD2 (6 bases). CDR1 is SQVTM, CDR2 ANQGSEA, per germline. CDR3 length equals 13 residues. V lost 4 bases and J 3 bases, leaving 10 bases between the germline ends. The DNA for the CDR3 is TGCAGCGTTGTGGGGGGTTTCTACAATGAGCAGTTCTTC. Translated, it gives CSVVGGFYNEQFF.

V and J are TRBV12-3 or TRBV12-4 and TRBJ1-2; D unclear. This CDR3 region has 12 residues. V was cut by 6 bases and J by 2 bases, with 7 bases left in between. This CDR3 reads CASSTTNYGYTF. In DNA form, the CDR3 reads TGTGCCAGCAGCACAACCAACTATGGCTACACCTTC.

The chain recombines TRBV5-4 with TRBJ2-7; maybe TRBD2 (7 bases). Per the germline V gene, CDR1 is SGHNT and CDR2 is YYREEE (reference sequence). The CDR3 is 15 residues long. Trimming left V 0 bases short and J 3 bases short, with 13 bases between. The CDR3 DNA follows: TGTGCCAGCAGCTTGGCGGCAGGGGAGGGCTACGAGCAGTACTTC. This codes for CASSLAAGEGYEQYF.

The chain combines TRBV30 with TRBJ1-6; D may be TRBD1 (5 bases). Per germline, CDR1 GTSNPN and CDR2 SVGIG (reference sequence). Deletions cut 0 bases from V and 9 bases from J, with 24 bases between. The CDR3 consists of 18 residues. This chain's CDR3 is CAWSVWQGKRVGSSPLHF. The CDR3 region has the DNA TGTGCCTGGAGTGTATGGCAGGGAAAGCGAGTAGGTAGTTCACCCCTCCACTTT.

The chain is built from TRBV4-2 and TRBJ2-5, with TRBD1 identical over 9 bases. CDR1 is LGHNA, CDR2 YNFKEQ, per germline. J lost 1 base, V lost 1 base, and 13 bases had no gene match. The CDR3 length is 19 residues. CDR3 bases: TGTGCCAGCAGCCAAGCCTTCCGGACAGGGGACGGGGGCCAAGAGACCCAGTACTTC. It encodes CASSQAFRTGDGGQETQYF.

The J gene is TRBJ2-7, the V gene TRBV28, with D unclear. With 6 bases removed from V and 7 bases from J, the gap between germline ends came to 16 bases. CDR3 length equals 13 residues. CDR1 MDHEN and CDR2 SYDVKM come from the germline V gene. DNA for the CDR3: TGTGCCAGCAGACGACTGATACTTGAGGAGCAGTACTTC. As protein: CASRRLILEEQYF.

The gene calls are TRBV5-5 and TRBJ2-5; D is unresolved. Germline-derived CDR1 and CDR2 are SGHKS and YYEKEE (reference sequence). Trimming pared 0 bases from V and 1 base from J, leaving 7 bases between. This CDR3 is 14 amino acids long. For the CDR3, the DNA is TGTGCCAGCAGCTTGGGTCCAGGCCAAGAGACCCAGTACTTC. Protein product: CASSLGPGQETQYF.

The chain is built from TRBV6-5 and TRBJ1-2, with D hard to call. Germline CDR1 is MNHEY and CDR2 is SVGAGI. Trimming took off 7 bases at V and 6 bases at J, with 18 bases between the two ends. The CDR3 consists of 14 residues. CDR3 nucleotide sequence: TGTGCCAGCAAGGGAGGGTCGCTTTCTGATGGCTACACCTTC. Amino acids: CASKGGSLSDGYTF.

This clone showed up just once. V gene TRBV27 combines with J gene TRBJ2-3; 9 bases map to TRBD1. Germline V gene lookup returns CDR1 MNHEY and CDR2 SMNVEV (reference sequence). This CDR3 region has 17 residues. J was trimmed by 0 bases and V by 5 bases; bases with no gene match: 9. CDR3 in DNA: TGTGCCAGCAGTCCCCTCGGGACAGGGCCTAGCACAGATACGCAGTATTTT. Translation gives CASSPLGTGPSTDTQYF.

The chain has TRBV5-4 and TRBJ2-1; D is possibly TRBD2 (5 bases). Per the germline V gene, CDR1 is SGHNT and CDR2 is YYREEE (reference sequence). The CDR3 is made up of 14 amino acids. V was cut by 6 bases and J by 3 bases, with 13 bases left in between. For the CDR3, the DNA is TGTGCCAGCAAACTAGACCTCGTCTACAATGAGCAGTTCTTC. Translated: CASKLDLVYNEQFF.

In this sample, this clone turned up a few times. This chain uses TRBV7-2 with TRBJ2-7; TRBD2 matches at 7 bases. The germline V gene has CDR1 SGHTA and CDR2 FQGNSA. Trimming removed 4 bases from V and 2 bases from J; junction bases left unmatched: 5. The CDR3 length is 14 residues. DNA of the CDR3: TGTGCCAGCAGCTACATAGCGGGTCCCTACGAGCAGTACTTC. Its protein product is CASSYIAGPYEQYF.

The J gene is TRBJ1-5, the V gene TRBV3-1 (or the pseudogene TRBV3-2), with a tentative D call TRBD1 (5 bases). CDR1 LGHDT and CDR2 YNNKEL come from the germline V gene (reference sequence). Trimming stripped 1 base from V and 4 bases from J, with 11 bases between. The length of the CDR3 is 15 residues. CDR3 in DNA: TGTGCCAGCAGCCAAGGGGCAGGGCAAAATCAGCCCCAGCATTTT. Its protein is CASSQGAGQNQPQHF.